Below, one T cell receptor beta chain is given with its context. This record comes from a study of blood T cell repertoires in COVID-19. In the study overall: The cDNA or gDNA used as material had been derived from T cells, B-cell-depleted T cells, or PBMCs.

With 9 bases removed from V and 1 base from J, the gap between germline ends came to 19 bases. Germline CDR1 MNHEY, CDR2 SVGAGI. The CDR3 totals 15 residues. Data came from immunoSEQ multiplex PCR; TCRdb stores just in-frame clones and leaves some out. This table holds roughly 160,000 clones, more than 70% found once. The TCR was taken from a woman of 80 years or more with active or convalescent COVID-19. The sequenced material came from peripheral blood. The gene calls are TRBV6-5 and TRBJ2-7; perhaps TRBD1 as D (7 bases). The CDR3 is CARGTARGTSYEQYF. CDR3 in DNA: TGTGCCAGGGGGACAGCCCGTGGGACTTCCTACGAGCAGTACTTC.